One and the same sample provided the 14 T cell receptor beta chains below, sequenced in a study of cytotoxic CD8 clonotypes in ibrutinib-treated CLL. Profiled with immunoSEQ multiplex PCR; TCRdb holds only in-frame clones, not every one. The sample holds about 140,000 clones, 80% seen once. Sequences were derived from PBMCs, sampled after 36 months of ibrutinib treatment. These receptors were collected from a human donor with chronic lymphocytic leukemia.

The chain employs TRBV7-8 and TRBJ2-2; 8 bases are shared with TRBD2. This CDR3 contains 16 residues. Per germline, CDR1 SGHVS and CDR2 FQNEAQ. V was pared by 5 bases and J by 3 bases, with 8 bases of the junction left unmatched. Here the CDR3 reads CASSGRGAYYTGELFF. The CDR3 DNA reads as TGTGCCAGCAGCGGGCGGGGGGCCTATTACACCGGGGAGCTGTTTTTT.

The gene calls are TRBV7-9 and TRBJ2-1, with 11 nucleotides matching TRBD1. This CDR3 is built from 16 residues. The J segment lost 0 bases and the V segment lost 6 bases, leaving 4 bases of the junction unmatched. CDR1 is SEHNR and CDR2 is FQNEAQ in the germline V gene (reference sequence). CDR3: CASRTGTGGSYNEQFF. The CDR3 DNA reads as TGTGCCAGCAGAACCGGGACAGGGGGCTCCTACAATGAGCAGTTCTTC.

V usage is TRBV6-5 and J usage is TRBJ2-1, with D perhaps matching TRBD1 or TRBD2 (5 bases each). Germline CDR1 and CDR2: MNHEY and SVGAGI. The CDR3 is made up of 12 amino acids. Trimming stripped 4 bases from V and 7 bases from J, with 8 bases between. CDR3 protein: CASSFGTNEQFF. The CDR3 region has the DNA TGTGCCAGCAGTTTCGGGACGAATGAGCAGTTCTTC.

V and J are TRBV9 and TRBJ2-3, with TRBD1 as a possible D gene (5 bases). CDR1 and CDR2 (germline): SGDLS, YYNGEE. The ends were cut back, 4 bases at V and 0 bases at J, with 9 bases in the middle. The CDR3 is 14 residues long. The CDR3 region has the DNA TGTGCCAGCAGCCTGACAGACAGCACAGATACGCAGTATTTT. This encodes CASSLTDSTDTQYF.

The chain employs TRBV4-1 and TRBJ1-2; a weak D match, TRBD1 (5 bases). The length of the CDR3 is 17 residues. Germline values: CDR1 MGHRA, CDR2 YSYEKL. Trimming removed 2 bases from V and 6 bases from J, with 22 bases in between. This chain's CDR3 is CASSQLGGQLDSHGYTF. CDR3 nucleotides: TGCGCCAGCAGCCAATTGGGAGGCCAACTTGACAGCCATGGCTACACCTTC.

V and J are TRBV18 and TRBJ2-1; the D gene is possibly TRBD1 (6 bases). The V gene's germline CDR1 is KGHSH and CDR2 LQKENI. V was shortened by 3 bases and J by 2 bases, with 11 bases between the two germline ends. The CDR3 sequence is 15 residues long. CDR3 DNA: TGTGCCAGCTCACCCCAGGGGACCACCTACAATGAGCAGTTCTTC. Translating gives CASSPQGTTYNEQFF.

This clone has just a few counts. This chain joins TRBV5-1 and TRBJ1-2; D is possibly TRBD1 (5 bases). Per germline, CDR1 SGHRS and CDR2 YFSETQ. This CDR3 has 13 residues. The ends were cut back, 6 bases at V and 7 bases at J, with 16 bases in the middle. In DNA form, the CDR3 reads TGCGCCAGCACCCCGGCAGGGTCGGCTGGCTACACCTTC. Amino acid sequence: CASTPAGSAGYTF.

The CDR3 DNA follows: TGCGCCAGCAGCCAAGAGCATCTAGGGGGGCGCAATCAGCCCCAGCATTTT. The encoded protein is CASSQEHLGGRNQPQHF. This chain joins TRBV4-1 and TRBJ1-5; D is perhaps TRBD1 (6 bases). Germline V gives CDR1 MGHRA, CDR2 YSYEKL. Between the trimmed V and J ends, which lost 0 bases and 2 bases, there was a span of 14 bases. This CDR3 region has 17 residues.

The chain recombines TRBV7-9 with TRBJ2-1, with D hard to call. V lost 3 bases to trimming and J lost 3 bases, with 9 bases between them. Germline V lookup: CDR1 SEHNR, CDR2 FQNEAQ (reference sequence). This CDR3 region has 14 residues. The CDR3 nucleotides are TGTGCCAGCAGCTTTGGCATTAACTACAATGAGCAGTTCTTC. It translates to CASSFGINYNEQFF.

The rearrangement links TRBV6-6 to TRBJ1-5; 7 positions agree with TRBD1. The length of the CDR3 is 15 residues. Germline V gives CDR1 MNHNY, CDR2 SVGAGI (reference sequence). The J segment lost 9 bases and the V segment lost 6 bases, leaving 14 bases of the junction unmatched. The CDR3 DNA is TGTGCCAGCAGCCCTCTTACAGGGGTCGCGTGGCCCCAGCATTTT. Protein: CASSPLTGVAWPQHF.

This clone was seen more than once but under ten times. The J gene is TRBJ2-1, the V gene TRBV27; 7 bases match TRBD1. Germline values: CDR1 MNHEY, CDR2 SMNVEV (reference sequence). The CDR3 runs to 16 residues. The V segment lost 6 bases and the J segment 0 bases; nucleotides outside the gene matches: 8. In DNA, the CDR3 is TGTGCCAGCAGGGAATTGGGACAGAGCTCCTACAATGAGCAGTTCTTC. Translating it yields CASRELGQSSYNEQFF.

The V call is TRBV14, the J call TRBJ2-1, with D tentatively TRBD2 (6 bases). Germline assignment: CDR1 SGHDN and CDR2 FVKESK. V was trimmed by 4 bases and J by 2 bases, leaving 15 bases between them. The CDR3 has 16 amino acids. The CDR3 reads CASSLAAQSPYNEQFF. The DNA of the CDR3 is TGTGCCAGCAGCCTAGCGGCACAATCCCCCTACAATGAGCAGTTCTTC.

The chain recombines TRBV27 with TRBJ2-7; 11 nucleotides match TRBD2. With 6 bases clipped from V and 1 base from J, the junction kept 14 bases outside the gene matches. The germline V gene encodes CDR1 MNHEY and CDR2 SMNVEV (reference sequence). There are 18 residues in the CDR3. The CDR3 spells CASSPGGLAAGRSYEQYF. CDR3 coding DNA: TGTGCCAGCAGCCCGGGGGGACTAGCGGCCGGGAGATCCTACGAGCAGTACTTC.

V and J are TRBV4-2 and TRBJ2-5; tentative D call: TRBD2 (5 bases). Germline V lookup: CDR1 LGHNA, CDR2 YNFKEQ. The CDR3 spans 14 residues. Trimming took 3 bases from V and 5 from J, leaving 13 bases between them. As DNA, the CDR3 is TGTGCCAGCAGCCAGGGAGCAGTCGCGGAGACCCAGTACTTC. It codes for CASSQGAVAETQYF.